One and the same sample provided the 10 T cell receptor beta chains below, sequenced in a study of graft-versus-host responses after intestinal transplantation. The graft tissue was processed, and this released both intraepithelial and lamina propria lymphocytes. Method: immunoSEQ multiplex PCR; TCRdb's copy keeps in-frame clones and lacks some. The data contain approximately 12,000 clones, under 80% of them singletons. The specimen was ileum tissue, collected 23 days after intestinal transplant. Receptors were obtained from a human patient who received an intestinal transplant, so some T cells may come from the graft donor.

This clone came up a few times. V usage is TRBV10-3 and J usage is TRBJ2-7; D unresolved. Germline V CDR1 and CDR2: ENHRY, SYGVKD. The CDR3 contains 14 residues. The V and J ends lost 3 bases and 0 bases respectively, with 9 bases between them. The CDR3, as DNA: TGTGCCATCAGTGAAGGGCCTTCCTCCTACGAGCAGTACTTC. Protein: CAISEGPSSYEQYF.

V usage is TRBV6-6 and J usage is TRBJ2-7; TRBD1 agrees at 7 bases. The germline CDR1 and CDR2 sequences are MNHNY and SVGAGI (reference sequence). V was clipped by 6 bases and J by 1 base; unmatched bases: 6. This CDR3 contains 14 residues. Here the CDR3 DNA reads TGTGCCAGCAGGCGGACAGGATCATCCTACGAGCAGTACTTC. Protein: CASRRTGSSYEQYF.

This clone has only a few counts. The chain is built from TRBV11-3 and TRBJ2-7; 7 nucleotides line up with TRBD2. The CDR3 runs to 14 residues. With 4 bases clipped from V and 1 base from J, the junction kept 4 bases outside the gene matches. Germline V gene lookup returns CDR1 SGHNT and CDR2 YENEEA. The CDR3 sequence: CASSSGLGSYEQYF. DNA of the CDR3: TGTGCCAGCAGCTCCGGACTAGGATCCTACGAGCAGTACTTC.

The chain carries TRBV28 and TRBJ2-3; D remains unclear. CDR1 is MDHEN and CDR2 is SYDVKM in the germline V gene. CDR3 length: 11 amino acids. V shed 6 bases and J shed 4 bases, with 5 bases lying between them. The CDR3 bases are TGTGCCAGCAGCCTAGCAGATACGCAGTATTTT. Protein: CASSLADTQYF.

The chain couples TRBV4-2 to TRBJ2-1; 10 positions match TRBD2. The V gene end was trimmed by 0 bases and the J gene end by 3 bases; junction bases not matched to a gene: 2. The CDR3 sequence is 16 residues long. CDR1 is LGHNA, CDR2 YNFKEQ, per germline. The CDR3 region has the DNA TGTGCCAGCAGCCAAGACCTAGCGGGGGACTACAATGAGCAGTTCTTC. Residues: CASSQDLAGDYNEQFF.

V is TRBV21-1 and J is TRBJ2-1; TRBD2 is taken as the D call from the table, unchecked against the DNA. TRBV21-1 is a pseudogene. The CDR3 loop spans 16 amino acids. The CDR3 reads CASNLGTGTGGDEQFF. The CDR3 DNA reads TGTGCCAGCAACCTGGGGACCGGGACCGGGGGAGATGAGCAGTTCTTC.

The genes are TRBV28 and TRBJ2-7; D possibly corresponds to TRBD1 (5 bases). Germline V gives CDR1 MDHEN, CDR2 SYDVKM. The CDR3 is made up of 19 amino acids. Deletions cut 3 bases from V and 6 bases from J, with 30 bases between. The CDR3 DNA reads TGTGCCAGCAGTTTGGCAAGGGGCAGAGACTTATTCTTAAACTCCGAGCAGTACTTC. It specifies CASSLARGRDLFLNSEQYF.

The chain combines TRBV4-1 with TRBJ2-7, with 10 nucleotides matching TRBD2. This CDR3 contains 16 residues. The germline V gene encodes CDR1 MGHRA and CDR2 YSYEKL. V was pared by 0 bases and J by 1 base, with 3 bases of the junction left unmatched. The CDR3: CASSQDASGGSYEQYF. The DNA of the CDR3 is TGCGCCAGCAGCCAAGATGCTAGCGGGGGATCCTACGAGCAGTACTTC.

This chain connects TRBV5-1 to TRBJ2-1; no firm D call. Germline assignment: CDR1 SGHRS and CDR2 YFSETQ. V lost 1 base, J lost 0 bases, and 5 bases lay in between. This CDR3 is 14 amino acids long. The CDR3 here is CASSLTSSYNEQFF. Here the CDR3 DNA reads TGCGCCAGCAGCTTGACGAGCTCCTACAATGAGCAGTTCTTC.

This clone occurred a few times. The gene calls are TRBV19 and TRBJ2-6; 7 nucleotides agree with TRBD1. In germline, CDR1 is LNHDA, CDR2 SQIVND (reference sequence). CDR3 size: 18 residues. J was trimmed by 0 bases and V by 6 bases; bases with no gene match: 11. This chain's CDR3 is CASRDRTGVISGANVLTF. In nucleotides, the CDR3 is TGTGCCAGTAGGGATCGGACAGGCGTCATCTCTGGGGCCAACGTCCTGACTTTC.